The sequence of this T cell receptor (beta chain) was determined in a study of cytomegalovirus exposure and HLA in healthy donors. Study details: The study's early data release held around 85 million unique TCRs from HLA-typed donors.

Healthy bone marrow donors made up the donor group. With 60 Vbeta and 13 Jbeta primers, the PCR was carried out. Generated by immunoSEQ multiplex PCR, the TCRdb table keeps only in-frame clones and is missing some. The sample carries around 96,000 clones, about 80% recorded once. The germline CDR1 and CDR2 sequences are KGHSH and LQKENI. J lost 0 bases, V lost 6 bases, and 7 bases had no gene match. The CDR3 runs to 16 residues. The chain links TRBV18 to TRBJ1-1; 10 nucleotides match TRBD1. The TCR comes from a man younger than 45 in good health and CMV-seropositive. The sample consisted of PBMCs. The CDR3 is CASSRTGGDMNTEAFF. The CDR3 DNA is TGTGCCAGCTCCCGGACAGGGGGGGACATGAACACTGAAGCTTTCTTT. The entire variable domain, with the rest obtained from reference TRBV18 and TRBJ1-1, is as follows: NAGVMQNPRHLVRRRGQEARLRCSPMKGHSHVYWYRQLPEEGLKFMVYLQKENIIDESGMPKERFSAEFPKEGPSILRIQQVVRGDSAAYFCASSRTGGDMNTEAFFGQGTRLTVV.